These T cell receptor beta chains were read from a single sample in a study of shared clonotypes between healthy human individuals. Profiling relied on immunoSEQ multiplex PCR, and the TCRdb table lists in-frame clones only, not all of them. Among about 550,000 clones, around 95% were seen once, and the ten largest hold around 0.11%. Sequencing input: naive CD8+ T cells sorted from blood. The origin of the receptors is a young woman in good health. The CDR3 runs from the conserved cysteine through the conserved F or W. The D gene is left open where the match is weak. Some rows mark clone size as missing; the rest say once, few, many or name a class of expanded clone.

length	J	D	V	size	DNA	CDR3
11	TRBJ2-7	-	TRBV28	-	TGTGCCAGCAGCCAGGCTTACGAGCAGTACTTC	CASSQAYEQYF
15	TRBJ1-2	-	TRBV28	once	TGTGCCAGCAGTTTATACAGCGCGTCTAACTATGGCTACACCTTC	CASSLYSASNYGYTF
14	TRBJ1-6	-	TRBV27	once	TGTGCCAGCAGTTTAATGGGAGATAATTCACCCCTCCACTTT	CASSLMGDNSPLHF
14	TRBJ2-5	TRBD2	TRBV9	-	TGTGCCAGCAGCGCGAGCGGGAGGCAAGAGACCCAGTACTTC	CASSASGRQETQYF
13	TRBJ2-3	-	TRBV7-7	-	TGTGCCAGCAGCCTGTCCTCGGCAGATACGCAGTATTTT	CASSLSSADTQYF
15	TRBJ1-6	-	TRBV5-6	-	TGTGCCAGCAGAAATGGGACGGTTTATAATTCACCCCTCCACTTT	CASRNGTVYNSPLHF
12	TRBJ2-7	TRBD1	TRBV5-8	-	TGTGCCAGCAGCACAGGGGGGTACGAGCAGTACTTC	CASSTGGYEQYF
14	TRBJ2-2	TRBD2	TRBV29-1	-	TGCAGCGGGATACTAGCGGGAGGGGCCGGGGAGCTGTTTTTT	CSGILAGGAGELFF
13	TRBJ2-3	-	TRBV7-8	-	TGTGCCAGCAGCTTTTATAGCACAGATACGCAGTATTTT	CASSFYSTDTQYF
14	TRBJ2-7	-	TRBV13	-	TGTGCCAGCAGCTTTGATCGCCTAGCCTACGAGCAGTACTTC	CASSFDRLAYEQYF
17	TRBJ1-1	-	TRBV29-1	-	TGCAGCGTTGAAGATCGAGTTGGGGGTCACATGAACACTGAAGCTTTCTTT	CSVEDRVGGHMNTEAFF
15	TRBJ1-2	TRBD1	TRBV11-2	-	TGTGCCAGCAGCTTAGTTTCCGGGCAGGGGGGAGGCTACACCTTC	CASSLVSGQGGGYTF
16	TRBJ2-7	-	TRBV7-6	-	TGTGCCAGCAGCTTATCAAGCCCTAGGACGGTCGACGAGCAGTACTTC	CASSLSSPRTVDEQYF
13	TRBJ2-1	TRBD2	TRBV11-2	-	TGTGCCAGCAGGCGGGAGGCCTACAATGAGCAGTTCTTC	CASRREAYNEQFF
17	TRBJ2-3	TRBD2	TRBV10-3	-	TGTGCCATCAGTTTTAGCGGGACGACGGATTACACAGATACGCAGTATTTT	CAISFSGTTDYTDTQYF
13	TRBJ1-1	-	TRBV29-1	-	TGCAGCGTTGAGGGGGGTCACGGCTATGAAGCTTTCTTT	CSVEGGHGYEAFF
15	TRBJ2-3	TRBD1	TRBV15	-	TGTGCCACCAGCAGCTCAGGGGGCGTCACAGATACGCAGTATTTT	CATSSSGGVTDTQYF
15	TRBJ2-2	-	TRBV11-2	-	TGTGCCAGCAGCTTAGCAGCATCGGGCACCGGGGAGCTGTTTTTT	CASSLAASGTGELFF
14	TRBJ2-3	TRBD1	TRBV11-2	-	TGTGCCAGCAGCTTAGGGACAGGGATAGATACGCAGTATTTT	CASSLGTGIDTQYF
16	TRBJ1-5	TRBD1	TRBV28	-	TGTGCCAGCACGACCCCCCGGGACAGAGAGAATCAGCCCCAGCATTTT	CASTTPRDRENQPQHF
14	TRBJ2-5	-	TRBV5-1	-	TGCGCCAGCAGCTTGGTAGTCAGGCAAGAGACCCAGTACTTC	CASSLVVRQETQYF
14	TRBJ2-7	-	TRBV5-5	-	TGTGCCAGCCGCTCCCCCGGGGAGGTCAACGAGCAGTACTTC	CASRSPGEVNEQYF
15	TRBJ2-1	TRBD1	TRBV18	-	TGTGCCAGCTCACTGGAGGACAGGGCTTACAATGAGCAGTTCTTC	CASSLEDRAYNEQFF
14	TRBJ2-7	-	TRBV13	-	TGTGCCAGCAGCTTAGGCGGGGACTCCTACGAGCAGTACTTC	CASSLGGDSYEQYF
14	TRBJ2-7	-	TRBV7-9	-	TGTGCCAGCAGCTTACGCGGGTACCCCTACGAGCAGTACTTC	CASSLRGYPYEQYF
14	TRBJ1-1	-	TRBV5-1	-	TGCGCCAGCAGCTTGACAGGACCCAACACTGAAGCTTTCTTT	CASSLTGPNTEAFF
15	TRBJ1-5	-	TRBV5-4	-	TGTGCCAGCAGCTTTAACCCCGATAGCAATCAGCCCCAGCATTTT	CASSFNPDSNQPQHF
16	TRBJ1-1	-	TRBV9	few	TGTGCCAGCAGCGTCGATCCGGGACTGGGGGACACTGAAGCTTTCTTT	CASSVDPGLGDTEAFF
15	TRBJ2-2	TRBD1	TRBV19	-	TGTGCCAGTAGTCAGACAGGGGCTGTGGCCGGGGAGCTGTTTTTT	CASSQTGAVAGELFF
18	TRBJ2-7	-	TRBV28	-	TGTGCCAGCAGTCCGACCTGGGGGTTCGCGGGGCATACCTACGAGCAGTACTTC	CASSPTWGFAGHTYEQYF
15	TRBJ2-1	TRBD2	TRBV7-9	-	TGTGCCAGCAGCAAGACTAGCGGGAGTTGGGGTGAGCAGTTCTTC	CASSKTSGSWGEQFF